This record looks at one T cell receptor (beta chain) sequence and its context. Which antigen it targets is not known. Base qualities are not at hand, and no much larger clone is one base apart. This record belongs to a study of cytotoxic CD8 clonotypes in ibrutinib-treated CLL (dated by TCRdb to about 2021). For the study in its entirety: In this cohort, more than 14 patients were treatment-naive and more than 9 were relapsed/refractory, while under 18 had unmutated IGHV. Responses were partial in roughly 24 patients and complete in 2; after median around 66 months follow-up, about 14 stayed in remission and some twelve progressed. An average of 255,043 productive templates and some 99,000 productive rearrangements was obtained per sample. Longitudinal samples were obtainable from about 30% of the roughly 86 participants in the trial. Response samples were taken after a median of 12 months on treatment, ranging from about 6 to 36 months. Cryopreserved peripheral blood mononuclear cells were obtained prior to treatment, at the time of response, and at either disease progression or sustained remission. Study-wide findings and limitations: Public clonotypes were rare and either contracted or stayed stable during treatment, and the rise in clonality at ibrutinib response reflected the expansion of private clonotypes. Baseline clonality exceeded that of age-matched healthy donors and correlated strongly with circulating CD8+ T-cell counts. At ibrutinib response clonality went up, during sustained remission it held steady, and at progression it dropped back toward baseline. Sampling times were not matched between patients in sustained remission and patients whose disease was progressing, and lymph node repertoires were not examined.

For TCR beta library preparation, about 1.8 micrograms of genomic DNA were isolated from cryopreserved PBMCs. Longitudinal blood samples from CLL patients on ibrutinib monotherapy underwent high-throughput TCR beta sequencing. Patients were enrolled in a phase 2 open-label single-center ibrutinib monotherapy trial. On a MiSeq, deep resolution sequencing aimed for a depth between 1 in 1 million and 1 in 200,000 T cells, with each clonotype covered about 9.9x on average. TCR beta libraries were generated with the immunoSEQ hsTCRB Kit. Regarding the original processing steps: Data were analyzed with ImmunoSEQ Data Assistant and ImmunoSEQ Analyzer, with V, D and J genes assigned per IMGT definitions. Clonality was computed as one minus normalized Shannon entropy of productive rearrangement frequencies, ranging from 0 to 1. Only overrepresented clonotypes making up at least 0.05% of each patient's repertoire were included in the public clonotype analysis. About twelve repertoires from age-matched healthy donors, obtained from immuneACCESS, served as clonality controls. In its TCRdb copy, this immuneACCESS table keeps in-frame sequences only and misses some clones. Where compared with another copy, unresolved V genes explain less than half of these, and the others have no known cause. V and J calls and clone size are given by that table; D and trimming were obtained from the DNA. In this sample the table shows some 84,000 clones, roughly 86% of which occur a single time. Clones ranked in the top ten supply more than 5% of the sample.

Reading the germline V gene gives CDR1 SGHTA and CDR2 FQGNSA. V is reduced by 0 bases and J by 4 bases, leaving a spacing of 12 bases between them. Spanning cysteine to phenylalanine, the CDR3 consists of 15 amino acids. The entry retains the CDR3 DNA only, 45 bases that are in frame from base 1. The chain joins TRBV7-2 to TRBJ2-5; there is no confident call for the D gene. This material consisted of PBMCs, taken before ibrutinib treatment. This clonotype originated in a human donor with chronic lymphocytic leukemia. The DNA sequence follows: TGTGCCAGCAGCTTAGCATTTAGTTTTAGAGAGACCCAGTACTTC. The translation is CASSLAFSFRETQYF.